Shown below are 5 T cell receptor delta chains from a single sample sequenced in a study of Vδ1+ human thymocytes (dated by TCRdb to the late 2010s). Points the paper makes about the study in general: Unlike the oligoclonal repertoires in peripheral blood, the thymic TRG and TRD repertoires appeared highly polyclonal, with Gaussian CDR3 length distributions.

The run used an Illumina MiSeq. RNA was extracted with the RNeasy mini kit and reverse transcribed using Superscript III. CDR3 amplicons were produced by multiplex PCR using pooled V-gene forward primers and a constant-region reverse primer with Illumina adaptor overhangs. TCRdb reprocessed the public reads with the caller CATT; rows with the same DNA were merged afterwards. This sample gives more than 45,000 delta-chain clones in total; approximately 15% of them show up just once. Approximately 0.4% of the sample is in the top ten clones. No antigen is known for these receptors. Input material: Vdelta1+ gamma-delta thymocytes from the thymus. The cell subset or site label, as the study defines it: FACS-sorted CD3+ TCRalphabeta- TCRVdelta1+ TCRVdelta2- thymocytes. These receptors all stem from a girl under three years old who had congenital heart surgery.

In this sample, this clone turned up a few times. This chain connects TRDV1 to TRDJ1; 10 nucleotides match TRDD3. Germline loops: CDR1 TSWWSYY, CDR2 QGS. The CDR3 has 18 amino acids. With V trimmed by 1 base and J by 3 bases, 11 bases remained unmatched. The DNA for the CDR3 is TGTGCTCTTGGGGAACAAAGAGTACTGGGGGATGATTCCGATAAACTCATCTTT. Protein: CALGEQRVLGDDSDKLIF.

This clone was counted a few times. The rearrangement joins TRDV1 to TRDJ1; a weak D match, TRDD3 (9 bases). This CDR3 is built from 22 residues. Trimming stripped 2 bases from V and 2 bases from J, with 33 bases between. The germline V gene has CDR1 TSWWSYY and CDR2 QGS. The CDR3 is CALGENFLLCGDTPRKTDKLIF. The CDR3 DNA follows: TGTGCTCTTGGGGAAAACTTCCTACTTTGTGGGGATACGCCAAGAAAGACCGATAAACTCATCTTT.

The V call is TRDV1, the J call TRDJ1; D gene ambiguous. CDR3 length: 19 amino acids. Germline CDR1 and CDR2: TSWWSYY and QGS. V gave up 3 bases and J gave up 0 bases, with 23 bases separating them. The CDR3 DNA reads TGTGCTCTTGGGGACCCGGACAAACCGCCGTCCTTTTACACCGATAAACTCATCTTT. Encoded protein: CALGDPDKPPSFYTDKLIF.

The chain links TRDV1 to TRDJ1, with 10 positions matching TRDD3. The CDR3 loop spans 15 amino acids. Germline values: CDR1 TSWWSYY, CDR2 QGS. The ends lost 2 bases at V and 12 bases at J; junction bases unmatched: 12. In DNA, the CDR3 is TGTGCTCTTGGGGAAGGGCTATGGGGGATACAGAAGGTCATCTTT. The encoded protein is CALGEGLWGIQKVIF.

The gene calls are TRDV1 and TRDJ1, with D perhaps TRDD2 or TRDD3 (7 bases each). Trimming removed 3 bases from V and 3 bases from J, with 50 bases in between. The germline gives CDR1 TSWWSYY, CDR2 QGS. The CDR3 spans 27 residues. The CDR3 region has the DNA TGTGCTCTTGGGGACCGTCATTCCTACGTTTACTGTGGGGGGTCGACTGGGGCCACCGAGTTAGCCGATAAACTCATCTTT. Its protein is CALGDRHSYVYCGGSTGATELADKLIF.